The source of this T cell receptor beta chain is a study of T-cell memory formation after mild COVID-19 (dated by TCRdb to the early 2020s). For the study in its entirety: TCR sequence clusters from the two donors were largely donor specific. In a couple of donors, T-cell clones that expanded and contracted after mild COVID-19 were tracked by sequencing TCRalpha and TCRbeta repertoires over time. Two young, previously healthy adult volunteers made up the cohort, one male and one female. The research as a whole found: Only a couple of mild cases were covered in the study, and larger cohorts including severe cases with pre-infection samples were considered necessary. Balanced CD4/CD8 phenotypes were observed for clones contracting from day 15 to 85, whereas a bias towards CD4+ was observed for a second wave of clones expanding from day 15 to 37. Contracting CD4+ clones were found mainly in CM and EM memory subsets, while CD8+ clones were enriched in EMRA. SARS-CoV-2 specificity of the second-wave clones peaking on day 37 was not confirmed. The detection of some responding clones in pre-infection memory suggests that pre-existing cross-reactive memory T cells joined the SARS-CoV-2 response.

The CDR3 contains 14 residues, cysteine and phenylalanine counted. The only DNA kept is the CDR3, 42 bases in frame from the first base. A distance of 11 bases separates the germline ends of V and J, which lose 5 bases and 2 bases respectively. Based on the germline V gene (reference sequence), the CDR1 and CDR2 sequences are SEHNR and FQNEAQ. The sequencer was an Illumina NovaSeq 6000. TCRalpha and TCRbeta cDNA libraries were built by 5'RACE with constant-segment primers, adding sample barcodes and unique molecular identifiers. RNA was extracted from every sample with Trizol reagent. The libraries were amplified in two PCR steps, and the second step added a second sample barcode and Illumina TruSeq adapters. The libraries were sequenced on an Illumina NovaSeq using 2 x 150 bp paired-end reads. In the authors' own workflow: The reads were demultiplexed and collapsed into UMI-guided consensus sequences using migec v1.2.7. Using mixcr v2.1.11, UMI consensuses were aligned to TRA and TRB V and J templates and then assembled into clonotypes. A clonotype was counted as expanded or contracted only if both edgeR and NoisET called the change significant, with noise models trained on biological replicates. For edgeR calls, a false discovery rate-adjusted p below 0.01 and a log2 fold-change threshold of 1 were applied. As an exploratory analysis of dynamics, PCA with hierarchical clustering was applied to max-normalized trajectories of the 1000 most abundant clonotypes. Separately sequenced CD4+ and CD8+ repertoires were used to assign a CD4 or CD8 phenotype to each responding clone. TCRdb reanalyzed the raw reads on its own, using fastp at Q25 for trimming and MiXCR for clone calling, and kept in-frame beta chains. Entries are consolidated by CDR3 protein sequence, retaining the most common genes and DNA. TCRdb, not the authors, supplied the V and J calls. This sample holds 150,000 to 200,000 distinct CDR3 sequences; under 14% were observed only once. The top ten hold approximately 3.8% of the sample.

This clonotype was seen ten or more times. Its antigen target is currently unknown. Per-base qualities were not stored, and no clone one base away is much larger. Ficoll-Paque density gradient centrifugation was the method used to isolate PBMCs. Sequencing was performed on PBMCs or a T cell subset sorted from them (not recorded which). The chain employs TRBV7-9 and TRBJ2-3; no D gene can be assigned with confidence. The source of this sequence is a man aged 18 to 29 who had mild COVID-19 (a few samples of this study predate the infection). The sample titles of this study are shuffled in the database, so cell type and time point are left out; the donor was told from shared clones. The CDR3 here reads CASSPRWTTDTQYF. The sequenced DNA: TGTGCCAGCAGCCCCCGGTGGACCACAGATACGCAGTATTTT.